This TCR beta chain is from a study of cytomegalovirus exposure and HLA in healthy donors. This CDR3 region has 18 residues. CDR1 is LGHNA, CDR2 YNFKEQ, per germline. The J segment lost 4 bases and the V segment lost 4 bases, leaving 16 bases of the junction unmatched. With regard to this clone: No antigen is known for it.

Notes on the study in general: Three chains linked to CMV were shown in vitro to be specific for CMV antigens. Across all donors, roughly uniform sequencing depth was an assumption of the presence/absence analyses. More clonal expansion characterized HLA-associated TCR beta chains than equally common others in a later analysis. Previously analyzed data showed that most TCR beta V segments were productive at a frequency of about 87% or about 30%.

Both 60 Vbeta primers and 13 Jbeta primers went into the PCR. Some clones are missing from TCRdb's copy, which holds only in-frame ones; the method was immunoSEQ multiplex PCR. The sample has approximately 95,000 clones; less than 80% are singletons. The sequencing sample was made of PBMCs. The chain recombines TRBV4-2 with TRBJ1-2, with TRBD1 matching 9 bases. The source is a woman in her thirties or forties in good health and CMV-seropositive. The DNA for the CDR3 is TGTGCCAGCAGCCCCGATTTGGGACAGGGCCCCTCGGGCTATGGCTACACCTTC. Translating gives CASSPDLGQGPSGYGYTF.